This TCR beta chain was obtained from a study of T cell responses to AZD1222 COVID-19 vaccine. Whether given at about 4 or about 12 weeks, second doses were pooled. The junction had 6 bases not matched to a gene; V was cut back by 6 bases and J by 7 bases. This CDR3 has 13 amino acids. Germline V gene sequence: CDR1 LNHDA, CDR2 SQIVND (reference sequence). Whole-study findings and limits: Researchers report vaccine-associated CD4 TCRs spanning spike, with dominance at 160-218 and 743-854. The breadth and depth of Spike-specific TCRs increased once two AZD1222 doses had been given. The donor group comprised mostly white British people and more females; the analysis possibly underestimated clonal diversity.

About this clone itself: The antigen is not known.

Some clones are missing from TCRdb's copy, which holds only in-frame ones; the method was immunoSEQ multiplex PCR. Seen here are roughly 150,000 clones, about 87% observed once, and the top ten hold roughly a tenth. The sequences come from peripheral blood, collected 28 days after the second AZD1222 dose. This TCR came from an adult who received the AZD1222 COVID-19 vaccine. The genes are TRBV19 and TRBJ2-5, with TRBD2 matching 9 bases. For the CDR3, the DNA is TGTGCCAGTAGAGGTAGCGGGAGAGGGACCCAGTACTTC. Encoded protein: CASRGSGRGTQYF.